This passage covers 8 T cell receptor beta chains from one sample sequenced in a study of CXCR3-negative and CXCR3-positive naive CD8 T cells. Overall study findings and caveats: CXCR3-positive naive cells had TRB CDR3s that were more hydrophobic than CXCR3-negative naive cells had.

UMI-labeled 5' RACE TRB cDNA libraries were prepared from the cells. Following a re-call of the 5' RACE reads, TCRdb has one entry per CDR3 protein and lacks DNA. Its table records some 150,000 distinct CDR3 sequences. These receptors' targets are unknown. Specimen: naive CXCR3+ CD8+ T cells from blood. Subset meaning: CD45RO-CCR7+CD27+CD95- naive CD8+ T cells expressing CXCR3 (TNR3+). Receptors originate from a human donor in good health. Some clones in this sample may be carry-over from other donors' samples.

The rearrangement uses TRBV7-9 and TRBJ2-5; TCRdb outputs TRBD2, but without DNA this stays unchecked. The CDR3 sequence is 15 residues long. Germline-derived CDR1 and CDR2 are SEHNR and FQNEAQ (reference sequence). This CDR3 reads CASSFGTSGQETQYF.

The CDR3 sequence: CATSRHRGMNTEAFF. The V gene is TRBV15, the J gene TRBJ1-1; TCRdb designates TRBD1, a call that cannot be tested without DNA. The CDR3 runs 15 residues. The germline V gene has CDR1 LNHNV and CDR2 YYDKDF (reference sequence).

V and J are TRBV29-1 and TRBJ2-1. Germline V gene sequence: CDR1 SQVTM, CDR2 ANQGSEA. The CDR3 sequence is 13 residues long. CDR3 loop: CSVFQGSYNEQFF.

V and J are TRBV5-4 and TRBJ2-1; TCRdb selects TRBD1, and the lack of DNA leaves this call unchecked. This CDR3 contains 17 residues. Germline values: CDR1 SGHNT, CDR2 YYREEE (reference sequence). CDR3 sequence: CASSLINAGQGYNEQFF.

CDR3 in amino acids: CASSFLLANEQFF. The V and J genes are TRBV6-5 and TRBJ2-1; the TRBD2 assignment by TCRdb is unverifiable without DNA. The CDR3 runs 13 residues. Per germline, CDR1 MNHEY and CDR2 SVGAGI.

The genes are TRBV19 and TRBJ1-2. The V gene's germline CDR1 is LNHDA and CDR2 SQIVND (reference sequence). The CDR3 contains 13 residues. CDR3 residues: CASSDAGYDGYTF.

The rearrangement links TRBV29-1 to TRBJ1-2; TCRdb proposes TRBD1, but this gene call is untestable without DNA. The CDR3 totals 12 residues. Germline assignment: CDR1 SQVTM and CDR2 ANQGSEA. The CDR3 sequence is CSVGPRQNGYTF. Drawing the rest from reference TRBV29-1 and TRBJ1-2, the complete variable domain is SAVISQKPSRDICQRGTSLTIQCQVDSQVTMMFWYRQQPGQSLTLIATANQGSEATYESGFVIDKFPISRPNLTFSTLTVSNMSPEDSSIYLCSVGPRQNGYTFGSGTRLTVV.

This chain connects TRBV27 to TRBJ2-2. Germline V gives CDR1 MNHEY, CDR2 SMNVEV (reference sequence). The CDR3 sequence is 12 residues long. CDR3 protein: CASSFDTGELFF.